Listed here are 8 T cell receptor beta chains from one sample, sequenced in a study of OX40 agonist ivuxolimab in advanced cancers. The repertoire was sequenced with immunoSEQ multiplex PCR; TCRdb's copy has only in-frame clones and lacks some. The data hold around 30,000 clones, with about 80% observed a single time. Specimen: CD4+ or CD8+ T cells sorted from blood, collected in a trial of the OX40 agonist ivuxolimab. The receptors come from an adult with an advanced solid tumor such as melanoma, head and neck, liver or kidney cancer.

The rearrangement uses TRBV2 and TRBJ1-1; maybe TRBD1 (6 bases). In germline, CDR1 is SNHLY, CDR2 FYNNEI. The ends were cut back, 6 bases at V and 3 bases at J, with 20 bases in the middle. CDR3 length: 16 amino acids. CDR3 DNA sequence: TGTGCCAGCAGGTATGGGGGGCGTTTAGCCGACACTGAAGCTTTCTTT. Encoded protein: CASRYGGRLADTEAFF.

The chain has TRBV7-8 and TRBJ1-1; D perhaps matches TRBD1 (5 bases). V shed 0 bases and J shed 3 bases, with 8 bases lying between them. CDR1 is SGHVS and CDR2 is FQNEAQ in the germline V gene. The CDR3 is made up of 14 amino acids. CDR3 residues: CASSLAGVDTEAFF. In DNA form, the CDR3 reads TGTGCCAGCAGCTTAGCAGGGGTGGACACTGAAGCTTTCTTT.

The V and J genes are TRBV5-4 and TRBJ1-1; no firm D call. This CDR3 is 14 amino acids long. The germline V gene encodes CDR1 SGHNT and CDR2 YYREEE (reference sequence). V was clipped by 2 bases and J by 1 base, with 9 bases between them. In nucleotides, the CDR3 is TGTGCCAGCAGCTTTCTTGGTGGGAACACTGAAGCTTTCTTT. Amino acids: CASSFLGGNTEAFF.

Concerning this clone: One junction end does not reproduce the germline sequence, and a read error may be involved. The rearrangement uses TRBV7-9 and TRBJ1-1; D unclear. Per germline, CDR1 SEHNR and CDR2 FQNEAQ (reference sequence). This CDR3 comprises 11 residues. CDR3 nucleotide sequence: TGCGCCAGCAGCCAAGGATCCGAAGCTTTCTTT. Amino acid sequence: CASSQGSEAFF.

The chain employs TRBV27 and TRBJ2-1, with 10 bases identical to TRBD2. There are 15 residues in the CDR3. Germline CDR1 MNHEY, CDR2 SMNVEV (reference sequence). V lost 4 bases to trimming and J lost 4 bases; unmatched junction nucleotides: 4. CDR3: CASSYSGGFYNEQFF. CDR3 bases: TGTGCCAGCAGTTATAGCGGGGGGTTTTACAATGAGCAGTTCTTC.

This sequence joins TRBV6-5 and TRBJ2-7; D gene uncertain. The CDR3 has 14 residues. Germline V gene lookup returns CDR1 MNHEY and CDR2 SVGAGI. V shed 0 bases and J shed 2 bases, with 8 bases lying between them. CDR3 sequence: CASSYSGKPYEQYF. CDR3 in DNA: TGTGCCAGCAGTTACTCAGGGAAACCCTACGAGCAGTACTTC.

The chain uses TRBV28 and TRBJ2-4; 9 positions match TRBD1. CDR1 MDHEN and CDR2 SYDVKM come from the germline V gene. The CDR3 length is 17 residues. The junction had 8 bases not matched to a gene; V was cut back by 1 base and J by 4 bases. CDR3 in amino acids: CASSLSTGGTVKNIQYF. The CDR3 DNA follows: TGTGCCAGCAGTTTATCGACAGGGGGAACTGTAAAAAACATTCAGTACTTC. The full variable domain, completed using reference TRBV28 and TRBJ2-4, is DVKVTQSSRYLVKRTGEKVFLECVQDMDHENMFWYRQDPGLGLRLIYFSYDVKMKEKGDIPEGYSVSREKKERFSLILESASTNQTSMYLCASSLSTGGTVKNIQYFGAGTRLSVL.

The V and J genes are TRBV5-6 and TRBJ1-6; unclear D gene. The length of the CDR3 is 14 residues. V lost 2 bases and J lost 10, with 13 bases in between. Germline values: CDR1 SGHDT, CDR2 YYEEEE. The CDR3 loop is CASSLERVGSPLHF. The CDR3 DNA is TGTGCCAGCAGCTTAGAAAGGGTCGGATCACCCCTCCACTTT.